These 11 T cell receptor beta chains share one sample of origin, sequenced in a study of memory CD4+ T cells and cytomegalovirus serostatus. The sort gate was single viable CD3+CD4+CD8-CD45RO+ cells for memory CD4+ T cells. Method: immunoSEQ multiplex PCR; TCRdb's copy keeps in-frame clones and lacks some. Among 55,000 to 65,000 clones, around 76% were seen once, and the ten largest hold approximately 0.39%. The sample consisted of memory CD4+ T cells from blood. The receptors come from an adult in good health and CMV-seronegative.

The CDR3 DNA reads as TGTGCCTCGACCCGGGCGGGGGGCCCCGATACGCAGTATTTT. Amino acids: CASTRAGGPDTQYF. J is TRBJ2-3 and V is TRBV7-9; 8 bases are a match to TRBD2. In germline, CDR1 is SEHNR, CDR2 FQNEAQ (reference sequence). The CDR3 consists of 14 residues. V gave up 11 bases and J gave up 6 bases; unmatched junction bases: 13.

CDR3 sequence: CASSPSGYDTQYF. The CDR3 DNA follows: TGTGCCAGCAGCCCGTCAGGGTACGATACGCAGTATTTT. V usage is TRBV11-2 and J usage is TRBJ2-3, with D possibly matching TRBD1 (5 bases). This CDR3 region has 13 residues. Germline CDR1 is SGHAT and CDR2 is FQNNGV. V was cut by 5 bases and J by 6 bases, with 12 bases left in between.

The chain uses TRBV20-1 and TRBJ2-5; TRBD2 is a possible D gene (5 bases). The V end was cut by 5 bases, the J end by 5 bases, with 9 bases between. Per germline, CDR1 DFQATT and CDR2 SNEGSKA (reference sequence). The CDR3 contains 11 residues. CDR3 in amino acids: CSALSAETQYF. The DNA of the CDR3 is TGCAGTGCTCTTAGCGCCGAGACCCAGTACTTC.

J is TRBJ2-7 and V is TRBV27; D possibly corresponds to TRBD2 (5 bases). The CDR3 has 13 amino acids. V gave up 3 bases and J gave up 3 bases, with 9 bases separating them. The germline gives CDR1 MNHEY, CDR2 SMNVEV (reference sequence). CDR3 sequence: CASSFTRGYEQYF. As DNA, the CDR3 is TGTGCCAGCAGTTTTACACGGGGCTACGAGCAGTACTTC.

In the case of this clone: The identical CDR3 is also encoded by other nucleotide sequences in the sample. This CDR3 reads CASSLGLAGWDTQYF. DNA of the CDR3: TGTGCCAGCAGCTTAGGACTAGCGGGGTGGGATACGCAGTATTTT. The rearrangement links TRBV7-2 to TRBJ2-3, with 11 bases that match TRBD2. Unmatched junction bases numbered 3, after V lost 1 base and J lost 6 bases. Germline assignment: CDR1 SGHTA and CDR2 FQGNSA. This CDR3 spans 15 amino acids.

The chain links TRBV9 to TRBJ2-7, with 11 positions matching TRBD2. Trimming cost V 0 bases and J 4 bases; bases outside gene matches: 6. The germline V gene encodes CDR1 SGDLS and CDR2 YYNGEE. This CDR3 is 16 amino acids long. As DNA, the CDR3 is TGTGCCAGCAGCGTAGATAGCGGGGGGGGCCCATACGAGCAGTACTTC. Its translation is CASSVDSGGGPYEQYF.

In its sample, this clone was seen a few times. The chain is built from TRBV5-4 and TRBJ2-2, with TRBD2 matching over 11 bases. V shed 0 bases, J shed 0 bases, and the junction held 4 bases outside the gene matches. This CDR3 region has 18 residues. Germline V gene sequence: CDR1 SGHNT, CDR2 YYREEE (reference sequence). The CDR3 sequence is CASSLVTTSGTNTGELFF. CDR3 in DNA: TGTGCCAGCAGCTTGGTCACGACTAGCGGGACGAACACCGGGGAGCTGTTTTTT.

The V call is TRBV19, the J call TRBJ2-1; TRBD2 matches at 12 bases. Germline CDR1 and CDR2: LNHDA and SQIVND (reference sequence). The CDR3 sequence is 18 residues long. The trim removed 3 bases at V and 1 base at J, leaving 7 bases unmatched. The CDR3 protein is CASSIRLAGGQSYNEQFF. The CDR3 nucleotides are TGTGCCAGTAGTATCAGGCTAGCGGGGGGGCAATCCTACAATGAGCAGTTCTTC.

Notes on this clone: This sample includes further DNA sequences coding for the same CDR3. The chain joins TRBV5-1 to TRBJ2-5; tentative D call: TRBD1 (6 bases). The V end lost 4 bases, the J end lost 2 bases, and 12 bases lay between the germline ends. Germline V lookup: CDR1 SGHRS, CDR2 YFSETQ. The CDR3 is 14 residues long. The CDR3 sequence is CASSTGQIQETQYF. The CDR3 DNA is TGCGCCAGCAGCACCGGACAGATTCAAGAGACCCAGTACTTC.

The rearrangement uses TRBV11-2 and TRBJ2-6, with 8 bases lining up with TRBD1. The CDR3 contains 15 residues. CDR1 is SGHAT and CDR2 is FQNNGV in the germline V gene. The V gene end was trimmed by 4 bases and the J gene end by 3 bases; junction bases not matched to a gene: 2. The CDR3 protein is CASSSDRGGANVLTF. The CDR3 nucleotides read TGTGCCAGCAGCTCCGACAGGGGTGGGGCCAACGTCCTGACTTTC.

V gene TRBV5-1 combines with J gene TRBJ2-5; D uncertain. CDR3 length: 15 amino acids. From germline, CDR1 is SGHRS and CDR2 YFSETQ. V shed 0 bases and J shed 5 bases, with 14 bases lying between them. CDR3 region: CASSLEASRRETQYF. The CDR3, as DNA: TGCGCCAGCAGCTTGGAGGCGTCCCGACGCGAGACCCAGTACTTC.